The 18 T cell receptor beta chains listed next were all sequenced from one sample in a study of blood T cell repertoires in COVID-19. Produced via immunoSEQ multiplex PCR; TCRdb's table is partial and in-frame only. The sample has under 350,000 clones, approximately 85% seen once. Sequenced input: peripheral blood. Receptors were obtained from a human donor in a cohort sampled during active COVID-19.

This clone was detected once. This chain connects TRBV25-1 to TRBJ2-5; no firm D call. Germline CDR1 is MGHDK and CDR2 is SYGVNS. V dropped 6 bases and J dropped 0 bases, with 8 bases sitting between them. CDR3 size: 13 residues. CDR3: CASREKYQETQYF. CDR3 in DNA: TGTGCCAGCAGGGAGAAGTACCAAGAGACCCAGTACTTC.

This clone has a handful of counts. This chain connects TRBV24-1 to TRBJ2-1; 8 positions agree with TRBD1. CDR1 is KGHDR and CDR2 is SFDVKD in the germline V gene. This CDR3 comprises 15 residues. After removal of 5 bases from V and 2 bases from J, the junction contained 4 bases not matched to a gene. The CDR3 DNA reads TGTGCCACCAGTGTTAGGACAGGGACCTACAATGAGCAGTTCTTC. This sequence encodes CATSVRTGTYNEQFF.

Regarding this clone: The same CDR3 arises from other DNA sequences in this sample as well. The V call is TRBV5-1, the J call TRBJ2-1, with a tentative D call TRBD2 (7 bases). Germline lookup yields CDR1 SGHRS and CDR2 YFSETQ. Trimming cost V 0 bases and J 8 bases, with 9 bases left between them. There are 13 residues in the CDR3. CDR3: CASSLAGGYEQFF. In DNA, the CDR3 is TGCGCCAGCAGCTTGGCGGGGGGCTATGAGCAGTTCTTC. The whole variable domain, remainder taken from reference TRBV5-1 and TRBJ2-1, is KAGVTQTPRYLIKTRGQQVTLSCSPISGHRSVSWYQQTPGQGLQFLFEYFSETQRNKGNFPGRFSGRQFSNSRSEMNVSTLELGDSALYLCASSLAGGYEQFFGPGTRLTVL.

V and J are TRBV24-1 and TRBJ1-1, with D possibly TRBD1 on 5 matching bases. Looked up from germline, CDR1 is KGHDR and CDR2 is SFDVKD. Trimming pared 5 bases from V and 7 bases from J, leaving 10 bases between. The CDR3 sequence is 12 residues long. CDR3 nucleotides: TGTGCCACCAGTGCTTGGGGGGGTGAAGCTTTCTTT. It specifies CATSAWGGEAFF.

The chain is built from TRBV9 and TRBJ1-1; 8 nucleotides match TRBD1. There are 15 residues in the CDR3. The germline V gene has CDR1 SGDLS and CDR2 YYNGEE. V trimming: 3 bases; J trimming: 6 bases; junction bases outside the gene matches: 10. The CDR3 DNA reads as TGTGCCAGCAGCGCAGGGGGCTATATAAGCGCTGAAGCTTTCTTT. Its translation: CASSAGGYISAEAFF.

The V and J genes are TRBV14 and TRBJ1-3; D uncertain. The V gene lost 0 bases and the J gene lost 4 bases, with 16 bases spanning the gap. Per germline, CDR1 SGHDN and CDR2 FVKESK. The CDR3 is made up of 17 amino acids. The CDR3 DNA is TGTGCCAGCAGCCAAGACCCCGCTCACTGGGCCGGAAACACCATATATTTT. Its translation: CASSQDPAHWAGNTIYF.

The rearrangement uses TRBV6-5 and TRBJ2-1; tentatively, D is TRBD2 (6 bases). The germline gives CDR1 MNHEY, CDR2 SVGAGI. Deletions cut 10 bases from V and 9 bases from J, with 22 bases between. The CDR3 length is 14 residues. The CDR3 loop reads CAILGGTSPTEQFF. The DNA of the CDR3 is TGTGCCATCCTGGGCGGGACGAGCCCCACTGAGCAGTTCTTC.

The chain combines TRBV9 with TRBJ2-7; 7 nucleotides agree with TRBD1. The germline gives CDR1 SGDLS, CDR2 YYNGEE. The ends lost 3 bases at V and 2 bases at J; junction bases unmatched: 14. The CDR3 length is 17 residues. The DNA of the CDR3 is TGTGCCAGCAGCGCCCGCACTGGGACAGCAAGGACCTACGAGCAGTACTTC. This encodes CASSARTGTARTYEQYF.

This chain uses TRBV5-6 with TRBJ1-2; D might be TRBD1 (6 bases). Trimming shortened V by 4 bases and J by 4 bases, and 11 bases separated the two germline ends. Germline CDR1 and CDR2: SGHDT and YYEEEE. CDR3 length: 13 amino acids. The CDR3 DNA reads TGTGCCAGCAGCAGCGGACAGCTCTATGGCTACACCTTC. Translated: CASSSGQLYGYTF.

The J gene is TRBJ2-7, the V gene TRBV30; 10 bases match TRBD1. In germline, CDR1 is GTSNPN, CDR2 SVGIG (reference sequence). The V segment lost 3 bases and the J segment 2 bases; nucleotides outside the gene matches: 4. The CDR3 spans 14 residues. The DNA of the CDR3 is TGTGCCTGGAGCCGGACAGGGGGACCCTACGAGCAGTACTTC. It encodes CAWSRTGGPYEQYF.

The rearrangement links TRBV10-3 to TRBJ2-7, with D hard to call. V shed 6 bases and J shed 2 bases, with 5 bases lying between them. CDR1 is ENHRY and CDR2 is SYGVKD in the germline V gene. CDR3 size: 11 residues. The CDR3 is CAISYAYEQYF. DNA of the CDR3: TGTGCCATCAGCTACGCCTACGAGCAGTACTTC.

The chain has TRBV2 and TRBJ2-1; tentatively, D is TRBD1 or TRBD2 (7 bases each). The CDR3 length is 13 residues. Per germline, CDR1 SNHLY and CDR2 FYNNEI. Trimming shortened V by 10 bases and J by 7 bases, and 17 bases separated the two germline ends. In DNA, the CDR3 is TGTGCCAACAGGGAGGGACAGAATAATGAGCAGTTCTTC. The encoded protein is CANREGQNNEQFF. Full variable domain (outside the CDR3, taken from reference TRBV2 and TRBJ2-1): EPEVTQTPSHQVTQMGQEVILRCVPISNHLYFYWYRQILGQKVEFLVSFYNNEISEKSEIFDDQFSVERPDGSNFTLKIRSTKLEDSAMYFCANREGQNNEQFFGPGTRLTVL.

The chain employs TRBV24-1 and TRBJ2-3; 13 positions match TRBD2. CDR1 KGHDR and CDR2 SFDVKD come from the germline V gene. CDR3 length equals 17 residues. V lost 0 bases and J lost 4; bases outside the gene matches: 3. The DNA of the CDR3 is TGTGCCACCAGTGATTTGCGACTAGCGGGGGGCCCAGATACGCAGTATTTT. Translating gives CATSDLRLAGGPDTQYF.

The chain combines TRBV7-2 with TRBJ1-2, with 7 bases fitting TRBD1. The J segment lost 4 bases and the V segment lost 0 bases, leaving 8 bases of the junction unmatched. Germline V gives CDR1 SGHTA, CDR2 FQGNSA. The CDR3 is made up of 16 amino acids. In nucleotides, the CDR3 is TGTGCCAGCAGCTTAGCGAGGGGGCCGTCTATCTATGGCTACACCTTC. It yields the protein CASSLARGPSIYGYTF.

This chain links TRBV7-8 with TRBJ2-7; 10 bases line up with TRBD1. The CDR3 covers 17 residues. J lost 3 bases, V lost 5 bases, and 13 bases had no gene match. The germline gives CDR1 SGHVS, CDR2 FQNEAQ. The CDR3, as DNA: TGTGCCAGCAGCCCGACAGGGGGCAAAATTAGGGGCTACGAGCAGTACTTC. Its protein product is CASSPTGGKIRGYEQYF. The variable domain in full, with the rest retrieved from reference TRBV7-8 and TRBJ2-7, is GAGVSQSPRYKVAKRGQDVALRCDPISGHVSLFWYQQALGQGPEFLTYFQNEAQLDKSGLPSDRFFAERPEGSVSTLKIQRTQQEDSAVYLCASSPTGGKIRGYEQYFGPGTRLTVT.

This clone has just one count. The chain uses TRBV6-5 and TRBJ1-2, with D uncertain. Per the germline V gene, CDR1 is MNHEY and CDR2 is SVGAGI. This CDR3 has 14 residues. The V end lost 0 bases, the J end lost 3 bases, and 8 bases lay between the germline ends. In nucleotides, the CDR3 is TGTGCCAGCAGTTACTCAAGGAGGGACTATGGCTACACCTTC. This encodes CASSYSRRDYGYTF.

This clone was detected a few times. The V call is TRBV27, the J call TRBJ1-2, with D perhaps matching TRBD1 (5 bases). Germline V gene sequence: CDR1 MNHEY, CDR2 SMNVEV (reference sequence). The CDR3 runs 13 residues. V gave up 6 bases and J gave up 4 bases, with 12 bases separating them. DNA for the CDR3: TGTGCCAGCAGACCGGACACAGCCTATGGCTACACCTTC. Protein product: CASRPDTAYGYTF.

The rearrangement uses TRBV29-1 and TRBJ1-1; no definite D call. V lost 6 bases and J lost 1, with 6 bases in between. Germline CDR1 SQVTM, CDR2 ANQGSEA. CDR3 size: 11 residues. The CDR3 here is CSVTGNTEAFF. The CDR3 nucleotides are TGCAGCGTAACTGGGAACACTGAAGCTTTCTTT. Filled out from reference TRBV29-1 and TRBJ1-1, the complete variable domain reads SAVISQKPSRDICQRGTSLTIQCQVDSQVTMMFWYRQQPGQSLTLIATANQGSEATYESGFVIDKFPISRPNLTFSTLTVSNMSPEDSSIYLCSVTGNTEAFFGQGTRLTVV.